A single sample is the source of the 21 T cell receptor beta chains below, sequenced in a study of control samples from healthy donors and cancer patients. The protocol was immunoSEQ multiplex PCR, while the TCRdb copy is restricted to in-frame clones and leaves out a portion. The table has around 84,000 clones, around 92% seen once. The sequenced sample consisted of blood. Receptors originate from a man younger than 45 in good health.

The CDR3 region is CAISESGTGNTIYF. Here the CDR3 DNA reads TGTGCCATCAGTGAGTCGGGGACTGGAAACACCATATATTTT. The chain combines TRBV10-3 with TRBJ1-3; no clear D. CDR1 and CDR2 from the germline V gene are ENHRY and SYGVKD. The CDR3 totals 14 residues. The V end lost 0 bases, the J end lost 2 bases, and 5 bases lay between the germline ends.

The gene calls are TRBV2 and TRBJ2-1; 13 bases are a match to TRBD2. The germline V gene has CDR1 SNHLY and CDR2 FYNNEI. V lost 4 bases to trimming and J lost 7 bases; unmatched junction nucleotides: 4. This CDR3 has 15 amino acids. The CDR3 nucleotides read TGTGCCAGCAGTGTGAGACTAGCGGGAGGAAATGAGCAGTTCTTC. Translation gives CASSVRLAGGNEQFF.

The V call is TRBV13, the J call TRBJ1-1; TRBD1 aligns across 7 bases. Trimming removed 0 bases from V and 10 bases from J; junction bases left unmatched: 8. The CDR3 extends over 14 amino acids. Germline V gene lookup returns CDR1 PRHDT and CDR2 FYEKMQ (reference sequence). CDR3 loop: CASSLGTLQGGAFF. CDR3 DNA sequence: TGTGCCAGCAGCTTAGGGACACTTCAGGGGGGAGCTTTCTTT.

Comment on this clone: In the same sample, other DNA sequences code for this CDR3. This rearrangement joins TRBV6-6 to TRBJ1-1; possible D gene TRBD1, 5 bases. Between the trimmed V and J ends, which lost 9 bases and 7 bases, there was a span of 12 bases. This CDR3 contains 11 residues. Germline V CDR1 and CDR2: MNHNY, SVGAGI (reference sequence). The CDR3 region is CASSSQGEAFF. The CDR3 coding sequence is TGTGCCAGTTCGTCCCAGGGTGAAGCTTTCTTT.

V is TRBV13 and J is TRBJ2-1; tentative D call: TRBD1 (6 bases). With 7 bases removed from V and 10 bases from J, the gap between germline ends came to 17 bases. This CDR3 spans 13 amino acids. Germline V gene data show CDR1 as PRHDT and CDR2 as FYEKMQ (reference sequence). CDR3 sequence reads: CASTTGMRNEQFF. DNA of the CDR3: TGTGCCAGCACCACAGGGATGAGAAACGAGCAGTTCTTC.

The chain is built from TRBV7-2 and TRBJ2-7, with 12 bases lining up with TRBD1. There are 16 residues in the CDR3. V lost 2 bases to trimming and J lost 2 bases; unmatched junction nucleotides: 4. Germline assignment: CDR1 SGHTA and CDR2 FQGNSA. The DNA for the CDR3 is TGTGCCAGCAGCTTAAGGGGACAGGGGGCACCCTACGAGCAGTACTTC. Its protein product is CASSLRGQGAPYEQYF. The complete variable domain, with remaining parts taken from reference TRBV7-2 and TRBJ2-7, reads GAGVSQSPSNKVTEKGKDVELRCDPISGHTALYWYRQSLGQGLEFLIYFQGNSAPDKSGLPSDRFSAERTGGSVSTLTIQRTQQEDSAVYLCASSLRGQGAPYEQYFGPGTRLTVT.

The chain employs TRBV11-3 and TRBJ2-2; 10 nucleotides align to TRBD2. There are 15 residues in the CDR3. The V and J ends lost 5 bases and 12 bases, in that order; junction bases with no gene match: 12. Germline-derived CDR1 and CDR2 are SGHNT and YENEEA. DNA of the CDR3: TGTGCCAGCAGCCCAAACTGGCTAGCGGGGGCAAAGCTGTTTTTT. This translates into CASSPNWLAGAKLFF.

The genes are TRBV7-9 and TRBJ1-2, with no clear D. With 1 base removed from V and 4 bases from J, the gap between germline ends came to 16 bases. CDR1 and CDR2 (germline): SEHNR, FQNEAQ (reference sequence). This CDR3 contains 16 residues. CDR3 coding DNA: TGTGCCAGCAGCTTAGATGTCAGAGAAATCGTCTATGGCTACACCTTC. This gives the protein CASSLDVREIVYGYTF.

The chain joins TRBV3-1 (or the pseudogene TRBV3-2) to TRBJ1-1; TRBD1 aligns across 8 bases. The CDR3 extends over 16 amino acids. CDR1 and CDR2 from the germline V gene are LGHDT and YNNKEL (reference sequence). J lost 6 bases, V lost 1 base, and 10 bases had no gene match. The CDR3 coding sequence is TGTGCCAGCAGCCAAGCCGACTACAGGGGGGGCGCTGAAGCTTTCTTT. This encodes CASSQADYRGGAEAFF.

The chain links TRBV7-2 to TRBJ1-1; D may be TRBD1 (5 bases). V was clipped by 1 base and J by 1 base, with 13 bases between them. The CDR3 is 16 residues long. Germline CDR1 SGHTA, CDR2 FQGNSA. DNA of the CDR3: TGTGCCAGCAGCTTAGACGCAGGGCGGGCGAACACTGAAGCTTTCTTT. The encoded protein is CASSLDAGRANTEAFF. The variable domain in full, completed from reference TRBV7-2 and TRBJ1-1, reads GAGVSQSPSNKVTEKGKDVELRCDPISGHTALYWYRQSLGQGLEFLIYFQGNSAPDKSGLPSDRFSAERTGGSVSTLTIQRTQQEDSAVYLCASSLDAGRANTEAFFGQGTRLTVV.

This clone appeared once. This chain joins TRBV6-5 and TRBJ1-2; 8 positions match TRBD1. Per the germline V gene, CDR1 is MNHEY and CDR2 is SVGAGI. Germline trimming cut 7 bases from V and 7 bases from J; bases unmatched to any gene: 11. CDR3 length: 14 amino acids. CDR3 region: CASISGGSASGYTF. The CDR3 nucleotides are TGTGCCAGCATCTCAGGGGGCTCAGCGAGTGGCTACACCTTC.

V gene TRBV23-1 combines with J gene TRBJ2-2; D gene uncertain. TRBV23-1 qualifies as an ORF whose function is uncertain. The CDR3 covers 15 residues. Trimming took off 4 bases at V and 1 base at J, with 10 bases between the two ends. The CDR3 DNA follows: TGCGCCAGCAGTCCCAGGACCGAGAACACCGGGGAGCTGTTTTTT. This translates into CASSPRTENTGELFF.

The CDR3 nucleotides read TGTGCCAGCAGCAAACCCCCCGGGCTCGGGGACTATGGCTACACCTTC. The encoded protein is CASSKPPGLGDYGYTF. The rearrangement links TRBV6-4 to TRBJ1-2; D unresolved. The CDR3 is 16 amino acids. CDR1 and CDR2 from the germline V gene are MRHNA and SNTAGT. Trimming took 6 bases from V and 3 from J, leaving 20 bases between them.

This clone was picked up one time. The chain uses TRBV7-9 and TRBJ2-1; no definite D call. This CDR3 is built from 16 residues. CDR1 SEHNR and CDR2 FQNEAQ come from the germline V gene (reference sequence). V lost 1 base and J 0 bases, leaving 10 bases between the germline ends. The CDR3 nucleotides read TGTGCCAGCAGCTTAGTTGTCCAAGGCTCCTACAATGAGCAGTTCTTC. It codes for CASSLVVQGSYNEQFF.

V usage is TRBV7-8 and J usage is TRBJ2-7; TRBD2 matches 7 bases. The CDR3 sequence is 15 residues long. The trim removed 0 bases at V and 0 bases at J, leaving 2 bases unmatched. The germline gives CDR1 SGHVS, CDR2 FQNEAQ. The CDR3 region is CASSLAGGISYEQYF. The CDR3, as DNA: TGTGCCAGCAGCTTAGCGGGGGGGATCTCCTACGAGCAGTACTTC.

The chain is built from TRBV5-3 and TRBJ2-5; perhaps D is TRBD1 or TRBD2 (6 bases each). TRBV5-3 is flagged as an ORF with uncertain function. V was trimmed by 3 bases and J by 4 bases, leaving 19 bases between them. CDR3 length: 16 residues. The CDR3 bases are TGTGCCAGAAGCTACAACCCTATACAGGGAGGAGAGACCCAGTACTTC. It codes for CARSYNPIQGGETQYF.

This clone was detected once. As DNA, the CDR3 is TGTGCCAGCAATACAGGACAGGGAAGTCAGCCCCAGCATTTT. Its protein is CASNTGQGSQPQHF. The chain combines TRBV2 with TRBJ1-5; TRBD1 aligns across 8 bases. The CDR3 has 14 amino acids. V lost 7 bases to trimming and J lost 6 bases; unmatched junction nucleotides: 8. Germline values: CDR1 SNHLY, CDR2 FYNNEI. Full variable domain (outside the CDR3, taken from reference TRBV2 and TRBJ1-5): EPEVTQTPSHQVTQMGQEVILRCVPISNHLYFYWYRQILGQKVEFLVSFYNNEISEKSEIFDDQFSVERPDGSNFTLKIRSTKLEDSAMYFCASNTGQGSQPQHFGDGTRLSIL.

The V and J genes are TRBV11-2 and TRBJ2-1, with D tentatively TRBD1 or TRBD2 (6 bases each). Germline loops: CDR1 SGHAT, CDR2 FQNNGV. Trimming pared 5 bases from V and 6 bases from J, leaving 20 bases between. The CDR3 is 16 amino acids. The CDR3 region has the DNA TGTGCCAGCAGCACCGGGGGTTGGGGGGCTGCCAATGAGCAGTTCTTC. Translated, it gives CASSTGGWGAANEQFF.

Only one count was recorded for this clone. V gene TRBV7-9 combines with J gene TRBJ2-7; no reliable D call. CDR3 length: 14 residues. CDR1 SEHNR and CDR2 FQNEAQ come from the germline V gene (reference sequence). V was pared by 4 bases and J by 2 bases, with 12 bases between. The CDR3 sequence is CASSSTGGPYEQYF. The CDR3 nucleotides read TGTGCCAGCAGCTCGACCGGTGGTCCCTACGAGCAGTACTTC.

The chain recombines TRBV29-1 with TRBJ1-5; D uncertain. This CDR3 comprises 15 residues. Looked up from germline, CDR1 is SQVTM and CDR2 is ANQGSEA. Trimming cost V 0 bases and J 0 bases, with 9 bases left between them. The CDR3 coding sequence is TGCAGCGTTGAAGACACGCACGATAGCAATCAGCCCCAGCATTTT. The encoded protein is CSVEDTHDSNQPQHF.

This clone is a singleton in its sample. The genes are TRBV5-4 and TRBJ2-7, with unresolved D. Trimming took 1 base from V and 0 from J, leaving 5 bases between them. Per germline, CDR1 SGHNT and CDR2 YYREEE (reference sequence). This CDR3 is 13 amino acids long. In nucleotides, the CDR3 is TGTGCCAGCAGCTTGCTCAACTCCTACGAGCAGTACTTC. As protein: CASSLLNSYEQYF.